The 22 T cell receptor beta chains below all came from one sample that was sequenced in a study of blood T cell repertoires in COVID-19. Sequencing used immunoSEQ multiplex PCR; TCRdb keeps in-frame clones, though not all of them. Among 100,000 to 120,000 clones listed, around three quarters were seen once. What was sequenced was peripheral blood. All receptors derive from a woman aged 60-70 years with acute or convalescent COVID-19.

The chain's CDR3 is CASSQEGLAVSSYNEQFF. In DNA, the CDR3 is TGTGCCAGCAGCCAAGAGGGACTAGCGGTCTCCTCCTACAATGAGCAGTTCTTC. This sequence joins TRBV3-1 (or the pseudogene TRBV3-2) and TRBJ2-1; TRBD2 matches at 11 bases. CDR1 is LGHDT and CDR2 is YNNKEL in the germline V gene (reference sequence). V shed 0 bases, J shed 0 bases, and the junction held 4 bases outside the gene matches. The CDR3 has 18 residues.

The genes are TRBV6-6 and TRBJ1-3; TRBD1 agrees at 7 bases. This CDR3 region has 15 residues. V shed 5 bases and J 2 bases; nucleotides not matched to a gene: 6. CDR1 and CDR2 from the germline V gene are MNHNY and SVGAGI (reference sequence). Here the CDR3 reads CASSGLGQAGNTIYF. CDR3 coding DNA: TGTGCCAGCAGTGGATTAGGACAGGCTGGAAACACCATATATTTT.

The J gene is TRBJ2-7, the V gene TRBV20-1; D is uncertain. V lost 3 bases, J lost 4 bases, and 10 bases lay in between. This CDR3 spans 12 amino acids. CDR1 DFQATT and CDR2 SNEGSKA come from the germline V gene (reference sequence). This CDR3 is CSASPGSYEQYF. CDR3 sequence (DNA): TGCAGTGCTAGTCCAGGCTCTTACGAGCAGTACTTC.

The chain recombines TRBV19 with TRBJ1-5; D unresolved. Germline values: CDR1 LNHDA, CDR2 SQIVND (reference sequence). This CDR3 has 14 amino acids. V lost 5 bases, J lost 7 bases, and 15 bases lay in between. The CDR3 loop is CASSWVQVFQPQHF. In DNA form, the CDR3 reads TGTGCCAGTAGTTGGGTCCAGGTTTTCCAGCCCCAGCATTTT.

This rearrangement joins TRBV18 to TRBJ2-7, with TRBD1 identical over 10 bases. Germline lookup yields CDR1 KGHSH and CDR2 LQKENI. This CDR3 has 15 amino acids. The V segment lost 4 bases and the J segment 2 bases; nucleotides outside the gene matches: 5. The CDR3 sequence is CASSRSGTGAYEQYF. CDR3 DNA sequence: TGTGCCAGCTCACGCTCCGGGACAGGGGCCTACGAGCAGTACTTC. The full variable domain, completed using reference TRBV18 and TRBJ2-7, is NAGVMQNPRHLVRRRGQEARLRCSPMKGHSHVYWYRQLPEEGLKFMVYLQKENIIDESGMPKERFSAEFPKEGPSILRIQQVVRGDSAAYFCASSRSGTGAYEQYFGPGTRLTVT.

The CDR3 sequence: CASSFTGRAGETQYF. The CDR3 DNA sequence: TGTGCCAGCAGTTTCACAGGGAGGGCCGGAGAGACCCAGTACTTC. The V gene is TRBV28, the J gene TRBJ2-5; tentatively, D is TRBD2 (7 bases). The CDR3 length is 15 residues. Trimming cost V 3 bases and J 4 bases, with 15 bases left between them. Germline CDR1 is MDHEN and CDR2 is SYDVKM.

J is TRBJ1-2 and V is TRBV2; 9 bases are a match to TRBD1. The CDR3 runs 13 residues. V lost 8 bases to trimming and J lost 5 bases; unmatched junction nucleotides: 6. Germline CDR1 is SNHLY and CDR2 is FYNNEI. This CDR3 reads CASVPGQGYGYTF. The CDR3 DNA follows: TGTGCCAGCGTACCGGGACAGGGTTATGGCTACACCTTC.

This clone showed up just once. V gene TRBV28 combines with J gene TRBJ1-3; the match to TRBD1 covers 10 bases. Germline V gene lookup returns CDR1 MDHEN and CDR2 SYDVKM. The V segment lost 7 bases and the J segment 0 bases; nucleotides outside the gene matches: 9. The CDR3 contains 17 residues. CDR3 amino acids: CASITDRGLRSGNTIYF. The CDR3 nucleotides are TGTGCCAGCATTACAGACAGGGGGCTTCGCTCTGGAAACACCATATATTTT.

The chain couples TRBV7-2 to TRBJ1-6; 12 bases are a match to TRBD1. There are 15 residues in the CDR3. V was clipped by 2 bases and J by 10 bases; unmatched bases: 3. Germline V gives CDR1 SGHTA, CDR2 FQGNSA. CDR3 DNA sequence: TGTGCCAGCAGCTTACAAGGGACAGGGGGCTCACCCCTCCACTTT. It is translated as CASSLQGTGGSPLHF.

The chain combines TRBV5-4 with TRBJ1-6; 9 nucleotides match TRBD1. CDR1 and CDR2 (germline): SGHNT, YYREEE (reference sequence). The CDR3 has 17 amino acids. V gave up 6 bases and J gave up 7 bases; unmatched junction bases: 14. The CDR3 nucleotides are TGTGCCAGCACCACAGGCCCCAAGACAGGGGGAAATTCACCCCTCCACTTT. It yields the protein CASTTGPKTGGNSPLHF.

The chain is built from TRBV6-4 and TRBJ1-4; D possibly corresponds to TRBD1 (6 bases). The germline CDR1 and CDR2 sequences are MRHNA and SNTAGT. The length of the CDR3 is 14 residues. The V gene lost 7 bases and the J gene lost 7 bases, with 16 bases spanning the gap. CDR3 coding DNA: TGTGCCAGCACCGACGCGGGGGGGCGTGAAAAACTGTTTTTT. This sequence encodes CASTDAGGREKLFF.

The rearrangement links TRBV6-6 to TRBJ1-2, with D tentatively TRBD1 (6 bases). Trimming took 5 bases from V and 4 from J, leaving 14 bases between them. This CDR3 contains 14 residues. Germline lookup yields CDR1 MNHNY and CDR2 SVGAGI (reference sequence). The CDR3 region has the DNA TGTGCCAGCAGTATCGACAGGACCAGCTATGGCTACACCTTC. This codes for CASSIDRTSYGYTF.

The rearrangement uses TRBV7-9 and TRBJ1-6; 8 bases match TRBD1. Trimming removed 5 bases from V and 6 bases from J; junction bases left unmatched: 6. The CDR3 length is 15 residues. From germline, CDR1 is SEHNR and CDR2 FQNEAQ (reference sequence). The CDR3 loop is CASSAGQGFNSPLHF. Here the CDR3 DNA reads TGTGCCAGCAGCGCCGGACAGGGATTTAATTCACCCCTCCACTTT.

This clone was detected a few times. The CDR3 DNA reads TGTGCCAGCAGTTATCAGGGTTACAATCAGCCCCAGCATTTT. Translating gives CASSYQGYNQPQHF. The chain recombines TRBV27 with TRBJ1-5, with D perhaps matching TRBD1 (5 bases). CDR1 is MNHEY, CDR2 SMNVEV, per germline (reference sequence). V was trimmed by 4 bases and J by 3 bases, leaving 10 bases between them. The CDR3 has 14 residues.

The chain employs TRBV3-1 (or the pseudogene TRBV3-2) and TRBJ2-7, with D possibly being TRBD2 (6 bases). This CDR3 is 14 amino acids long. V was cut by 4 bases and J by 2 bases, with 12 bases left in between. Per germline, CDR1 LGHDT and CDR2 YNNKEL (reference sequence). For the CDR3, the DNA is TGTGCCAGCAGCCGCACGGGACTCGCCTACGAGCAGTACTTC. It yields the protein CASSRTGLAYEQYF.

This clone has only a few counts. The chain uses TRBV4-1 and TRBJ1-2, with 9 bases aligning to TRBD1. The germline CDR1 and CDR2 sequences are MGHRA and YSYEKL. The V and J ends lost 2 bases and 8 bases, in that order; junction bases with no gene match: 9. The CDR3 runs 15 residues. As DNA, the CDR3 is TGCGCCAGCAGCCAAATCCGGGACAGGGAACGGGGCTACACCTTC. Protein sequence: CASSQIRDRERGYTF.

The chain employs TRBV4-1 and TRBJ2-7; possible D gene TRBD2, 5 bases. V was pared by 1 base and J by 2 bases, with 15 bases between. The germline CDR1 and CDR2 sequences are MGHRA and YSYEKL. CDR3 length equals 16 residues. In DNA form, the CDR3 reads TGCGCCAGCAGCCAAGGACCTCGCGGGTCCGCCTACGAGCAGTACTTC. Translation: CASSQGPRGSAYEQYF.

This clone appeared a few times. This chain joins TRBV7-2 and TRBJ2-2; tentatively, D is TRBD2 (6 bases). Germline CDR1 reads SGHTA; CDR2 reads FQGNSA. V lost 3 bases and J 7 bases, leaving 12 bases between the germline ends. The CDR3 runs 14 residues. The CDR3 region is CASSFGGSNGELFF. CDR3 in DNA: TGTGCCAGCAGCTTTGGGGGGAGTAACGGGGAGCTGTTTTTT.

This clone has a handful of counts. The CDR3 here is CASSPRDSEAFF. The DNA of the CDR3 is TGTGCCAGCTCACCACGGGACAGTGAAGCTTTCTTT. The chain couples TRBV18 to TRBJ1-1; 7 bases line up with TRBD1. V shed 1 base, J shed 7 bases, and the junction held 0 bases outside the gene matches. The germline V gene has CDR1 KGHSH and CDR2 LQKENI. The CDR3 has 12 residues.

This chain connects TRBV4-1 to TRBJ2-2; the match to TRBD1 covers 9 bases. The CDR3 sequence is 15 residues long. V shed 4 bases, J shed 3 bases, and the junction held 3 bases outside the gene matches. Germline-derived CDR1 and CDR2 are MGHRA and YSYEKL. In DNA, the CDR3 is TGCGCCAGCAGCCTGGGACAGGGTGACACCGGGGAGCTGTTTTTT. Its translation is CASSLGQGDTGELFF.

This sequence joins TRBV30 and TRBJ2-2; D might be TRBD2 (7 bases). The CDR3 covers 12 residues. Germline CDR1 reads GTSNPN; CDR2 reads SVGIG (reference sequence). V was pared by 3 bases and J by 6 bases, with 8 bases between. As DNA, the CDR3 is TGTGCCTGGAGAGGGGGGGCCGGGGAGCTGTTTTTT. This translates into CAWRGGAGELFF.

The V and J genes are TRBV2 and TRBJ1-4; 7 bases agree with TRBD1. Germline assignment: CDR1 SNHLY and CDR2 FYNNEI. The CDR3 covers 15 residues. V trimming: 6 bases; J trimming: 3 bases; junction bases outside the gene matches: 7. CDR3 in amino acids: CASRADRVANEKLFF. The DNA of the CDR3 is TGTGCCAGCAGGGCTGACAGGGTTGCTAATGAAAAACTGTTTTTT.